Sequencing of this T cell receptor beta chain was carried out in a study of cytomegalovirus exposure and HLA in healthy donors. 13 Jbeta primers and 60 Vbeta primers were used for the PCR. Produced via immunoSEQ multiplex PCR; TCRdb's table is partial and in-frame only. The sample has 80,000 to 100,000 clones, approximately 71% seen once. This TCR came from a woman between 18 and 30 years old in good health and CMV-seropositive. The specimen sequenced was PBMCs.

The CDR3 sequence: CASSQRLAGSDTQYF. CDR3 DNA sequence: TGTGCCAGCAGCCAACGGCTAGCGGGTTCAGATACGCAGTATTTT. This chain joins TRBV4-2 and TRBJ2-3, with TRBD2 matching 8 bases. Trimming removed 2 bases from V and 4 bases from J; junction bases left unmatched: 5. The CDR3 runs 15 residues. Germline CDR1 is LGHNA and CDR2 is YNFKEQ.